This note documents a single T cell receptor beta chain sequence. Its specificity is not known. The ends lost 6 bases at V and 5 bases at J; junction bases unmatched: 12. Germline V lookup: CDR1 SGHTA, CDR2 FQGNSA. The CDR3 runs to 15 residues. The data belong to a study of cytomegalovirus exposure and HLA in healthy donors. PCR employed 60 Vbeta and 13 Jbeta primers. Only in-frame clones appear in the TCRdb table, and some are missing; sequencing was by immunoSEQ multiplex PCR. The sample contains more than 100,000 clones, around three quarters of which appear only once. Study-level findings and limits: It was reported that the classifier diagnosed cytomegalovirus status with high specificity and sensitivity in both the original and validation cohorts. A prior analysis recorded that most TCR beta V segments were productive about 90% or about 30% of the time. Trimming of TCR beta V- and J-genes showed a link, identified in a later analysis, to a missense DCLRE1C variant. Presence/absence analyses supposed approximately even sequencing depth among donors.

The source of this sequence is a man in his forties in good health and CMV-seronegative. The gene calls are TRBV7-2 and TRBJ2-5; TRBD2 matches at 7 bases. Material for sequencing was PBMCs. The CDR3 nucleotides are TGTGCCAGCAGTCCCGGGGGAGGGGCGGATGAGACCCAGTACTTC. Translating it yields CASSPGGGADETQYF.